Presented here are 18 T cell receptor beta chains from one specimen sequenced in a study of T cells after yellow fever vaccination. TCRdb re-called the 5' RACE reads through MiXCR, storing one row per CDR3 protein. The sample contains 250,000 to 350,000 distinct CDR3 sequences, around 4.3% of which appear only once. This sample comprised PBMCs, obtained 15 days after the yellow fever booster vaccination. The receptors stem from a man aged 18 to 29 who received the YFV17D yellow fever vaccine.

This clonotype was picked up a small number of times. The chain recombines TRBV20-1 with TRBJ2-5; D gene uncertain. The CDR3 spans 14 residues. The germline V and J ends were trimmed by 3 bases and 2 bases, with 13 bases remaining between them. In germline, CDR1 is DFQATT, CDR2 SNEGSKA (reference sequence). CDR3 in DNA: TGCAGTGCTAGGGATAGGGCGAGACAAGAGACCCAGTACTTC. As protein: CSARDRARQETQYF.

This clonotype showed up just a few times. This chain connects TRBV29-1 to TRBJ2-5; 12 bases fit TRBD1. Germline CDR1 is SQVTM and CDR2 is ANQGSEA. This CDR3 comprises 14 residues. J was trimmed by 5 bases and V by 8 bases; bases with no gene match: 9. The DNA for the CDR3 is TGCAGCACACCGGGACAGGGGGCGCCTGAGACCCAGTACTTC. Its protein product is CSTPGQGAPETQYF.

This clonotype has at least ten counts. The chain carries TRBV6-2 or TRBV6-3 and TRBJ2-1; D possibly uses TRBD1 or TRBD2 (5 bases each). Germline CDR1 MNHEY, CDR2 SVGEGT. This CDR3 region has 11 residues. V lost 9 bases to trimming and J lost 9 bases, with 12 bases between them. CDR3 sequence (DNA): TGTGCCAGTCAAAGGGGAGTTGAGCAGTTCTTC. This codes for CASQRGVEQFF.

This clonotype was picked up many times. The rearrangement links TRBV5-1 to TRBJ2-1; D not certain. Germline V gives CDR1 SGHRS, CDR2 YFSETQ. The length of the CDR3 is 12 residues. V dropped 4 bases and J dropped 10 bases, with 12 bases sitting between them. In nucleotides, the CDR3 is TGCGCCAGCAGCCTCCCTCATGGAGAGCAGTTCTTC. Its translation: CASSLPHGEQFF.

Many counts were recorded for this clonotype. CDR3 residues: CASSGSSYNEQFF. The DNA for the CDR3 is TGTGCCAGCAGCGGAAGCTCCTACAATGAGCAGTTCTTC. The chain has TRBV6-6 and TRBJ2-1; no clear D gene. V was cut by 6 bases and J by 0 bases, with 6 bases left in between. Germline V gene data show CDR1 as MNHNY and CDR2 as SVGAGI (reference sequence). CDR3 length: 13 residues.

The chain is built from TRBV6-1 and TRBJ1-2; the D gene is possibly TRBD1 (6 bases). The CDR3 length is 15 residues. Looked up from germline, CDR1 is MNHNS and CDR2 is SASEGT. The V end lost 7 bases, the J end lost 8 bases, and 23 bases lay between the germline ends. The CDR3 sequence: CASIQAPSEGDGYTF. The DNA of the CDR3 is TGTGCCAGCATTCAGGCACCCAGCGAGGGGGACGGCTACACCTTC.

This clonotype was counted at least ten times. The CDR3 reads CASSFVAGSSPLHF. DNA for the CDR3: TGTGCCAGCAGCTTTGTGGCAGGATCTTCACCCCTCCACTTT. The V call is TRBV5-6, the J call TRBJ1-6; D unclear. Germline CDR1 and CDR2: SGHDT and YYEEEE. Trimming took off 2 bases at V and 9 bases at J, with 12 bases between the two ends. The CDR3 sequence is 14 residues long.

This clonotype was seen a handful of times. The V gene is TRBV6-5, the J gene TRBJ1-1; 7 bases agree with TRBD1. Germline CDR1 is MNHEY and CDR2 is SVGAGI. The ends lost 0 bases at V and 7 bases at J; junction bases unmatched: 5. The CDR3 is made up of 14 amino acids. CDR3 DNA sequence: TGTGCCAGCAGTTACTCAGGGCCAGGGGGTGAAGCTTTCTTT. This translates into CASSYSGPGGEAFF.

This clonotype appeared a few times. This chain links TRBV18 with TRBJ1-6; TRBD1 is a possible D gene (5 bases). The CDR3 runs to 12 residues. Per the germline V gene, CDR1 is KGHSH and CDR2 is LQKENI. Trimming stripped 2 bases from V and 14 bases from J, with 10 bases between. DNA for the CDR3: TGTGCCAGCTCACCAACAGGTCCGGCCCTCCACTTT. It specifies CASSPTGPALHF.

This clonotype occurred many times. This sequence joins TRBV5-4 and TRBJ1-1; D possibly corresponds to TRBD1 (6 bases). The CDR3 covers 13 residues. CDR1 SGHNT and CDR2 YYREEE come from the germline V gene (reference sequence). Trimming removed 0 bases from V and 5 bases from J, with 8 bases in between. The chain's CDR3 is CASSLEGVTEAFF. The CDR3 region has the DNA TGTGCCAGCAGCTTGGAGGGGGTGACTGAAGCTTTCTTT.

The table lists this clonotype with many counts. This chain links TRBV20-1 with TRBJ1-1; no firm D call. Looked up from germline, CDR1 is DFQATT and CDR2 is SNEGSKA (reference sequence). The CDR3 is made up of 14 amino acids. The V and J ends lost 1 base and 2 bases respectively, with 11 bases between them. CDR3 in amino acids: CSARADTVNTEAFF. The CDR3 coding sequence is TGCAGTGCTAGAGCAGACACTGTTAACACTGAAGCTTTCTTT.

This clonotype was detected ten times or more. The chain recombines TRBV6-5 with TRBJ1-1; D uncertain. The CDR3 runs 13 residues. Between the trimmed V and J ends, which lost 4 bases and 2 bases, there was a span of 8 bases. Germline V gives CDR1 MNHEY, CDR2 SVGAGI. The CDR3 is CASSFVENTEAFF. CDR3 in DNA: TGTGCCAGCAGTTTCGTCGAAAACACTGAAGCTTTCTTT.

This clonotype was picked up a small number of times. The chain combines TRBV20-1 with TRBJ2-5, with D perhaps matching TRBD2 (6 bases). Trimming left V 8 bases short and J 6 bases short, with 16 bases between. The CDR3 sequence is 12 residues long. From germline, CDR1 is DFQATT and CDR2 SNEGSKA (reference sequence). CDR3 region: CSQEGSRQTQYF. DNA of the CDR3: TGCAGTCAGGAGGGATCTCGACAGACCCAGTACTTC.

CDR3 DNA sequence: TGTGCCAGCAGCGAGGGGGGCTTCTCCTACGAGCAGTACTTC. This gives the protein CASSEGGFSYEQYF. The V gene is TRBV9, the J gene TRBJ2-7; either TRBD1 or TRBD2 may supply D (6 bases each). Trimming took 3 bases from V and 0 from J, leaving 10 bases between them. The CDR3 covers 14 residues. Germline V lookup: CDR1 SGDLS, CDR2 YYNGEE.

This clonotype was seen only a few times. The V call is TRBV27, the J call TRBJ2-5; D not resolved. The germline V gene has CDR1 MNHEY and CDR2 SMNVEV (reference sequence). This CDR3 spans 13 amino acids. Trimming left V 3 bases short and J 4 bases short, with 9 bases between. The CDR3 spells CASSFLSGETQYF. The DNA for the CDR3 is TGTGCCAGCAGTTTTCTATCCGGAGAGACCCAGTACTTC.

This clonotype was detected ten times or more. The chain recombines TRBV6-5 with TRBJ2-3; 11 bases fit TRBD2. The CDR3 consists of 18 residues. CDR1 is MNHEY, CDR2 SVGAGI, per germline. V gave up 0 bases and J gave up 4 bases; unmatched junction bases: 9. The CDR3 DNA reads TGTGCCAGCAGTTACTCTCCCCCGACTAGCGGGGTGTCAGATACGCAGTATTTT. It translates to CASSYSPPTSGVSDTQYF.

This rearrangement joins TRBV29-1 to TRBJ2-3; D is perhaps TRBD1 or TRBD2 (5 bases each). This CDR3 comprises 13 residues. Trimming cost V 7 bases and J 4 bases, with 15 bases left between them. CDR1 SQVTM and CDR2 ANQGSEA come from the germline V gene. CDR3 coding DNA: TGCAGCGCCGACCGGGGCTCGGCAGATACGCAGTATTTT. Translated: CSADRGSADTQYF.

J is TRBJ2-1 and V is TRBV19; perhaps TRBD2 as D (6 bases). CDR1 is LNHDA, CDR2 SQIVND, per germline (reference sequence). The CDR3 is made up of 18 amino acids. V was clipped by 3 bases and J by 9 bases, with 27 bases between them. The CDR3 DNA sequence: TGTGCCAGTAGTATGAGGTGGCGAGGCGGAGGGGTCCATGGTGAGCAGTTCTTC. This translates into CASSMRWRGGGVHGEQFF.